A single sample is the source of the 21 T cell receptor beta chains below, sequenced in a study of breast tumors, draining lymph nodes, adjacent tissues. The lymph nodes were axillary draining lymph nodes from breast cancer patients. A single record per CDR3 protein comes from TCRdb applying MiXCR to the multiplex PCR reads. Counted here are around 100,000 distinct CDR3 sequences, 21% occurring once; the ten biggest clones make up around 1.3%. The specimen was axillary lymph node tissue. The receptor source for this set is a female donor with breast cancer. Some clones in this sample may be carry-over from other donors' samples.

This clonotype was detected many times. The chain joins TRBV27 to TRBJ1-2, with D hard to call. The V gene's germline CDR1 is MNHEY and CDR2 SMNVEV (reference sequence). Trimming took off 8 bases at V and 4 bases at J, with 20 bases between the two ends. This CDR3 contains 15 residues. CDR3: CASSEVGVSVYGYTF. The DNA for the CDR3 is TGTGCCAGCTCAGAAGTTGGGGTCAGCGTCTATGGCTACACCTTC.

Comment on this clonotype: The conserved final phenylalanine or tryptophan is absent from the CDR3, which likely points to a read error. V usage is TRBV11-2 and J usage is TRBJ2-3; the D is unclear. The CDR3 consists of 11 residues. Germline V gives CDR1 SGHAT, CDR2 FQNNGV. Trimming shortened V by 5 bases and J by 6 bases, and 6 bases separated the two germline ends. DNA for the CDR3: TGTGCCAGCAGCCCTCGGGATACGCAGTATCTT. Translated: CASSPRDTQYL.

The chain recombines TRBV6-1 with TRBJ1-5, with 9 bases fitting TRBD1. The CDR3 spans 15 residues. Germline CDR1 is MNHNS and CDR2 is SASEGT. V gave up 8 bases and J gave up 2 bases; unmatched junction bases: 7. This chain's CDR3 is CASGTRQGGNQPQHF. In nucleotides, the CDR3 is TGTGCCAGCGGGACGCGACAGGGGGGCAATCAGCCCCAGCATTTT.

This clonotype was seen at least ten times. This rearrangement joins TRBV10-3 to TRBJ2-1; 10 positions agree with TRBD2. The CDR3 contains 16 residues. J was trimmed by 0 bases and V by 7 bases; bases with no gene match: 6. Germline V gives CDR1 ENHRY, CDR2 SYGVKD. CDR3 residues: CAIMSSGGSSYNEQFF. The CDR3, as DNA: TGTGCCATCATGTCTAGCGGGGGAAGCTCCTACAATGAGCAGTTCTTC.

This clonotype has a count of ten or more. The V and J genes are TRBV5-6 and TRBJ2-3, with a possible D match to TRBD1 (7 bases). Germline CDR1 SGHDT, CDR2 YYEEEE. The ends were cut back, 6 bases at V and 5 bases at J, with 10 bases in the middle. This CDR3 comprises 12 residues. CDR3 in DNA: TGTGCCAGCACCCAGGGGGGAGATACGCAGTATTTT. Translating gives CASTQGGDTQYF.

This clonotype was observed many times. The chain uses TRBV4-2 and TRBJ2-7, with 7 bases identical to TRBD2. Germline-derived CDR1 and CDR2 are LGHNA and YNFKEQ. The J segment lost 4 bases and the V segment lost 2 bases, leaving 8 bases of the junction unmatched. The CDR3 sequence is 15 residues long. This chain's CDR3 is CASSQSPGGLYEQYF. The CDR3 DNA follows: TGTGCCAGCAGCCAATCGCCCGGGGGGTTGTACGAGCAGTACTTC.

This clonotype was detected only once. The chain has TRBV6-1 and TRBJ1-5, with TRBD1 matching over 7 bases. The CDR3 runs 17 residues. CDR1 is MNHNS, CDR2 SASEGT, per germline. V gave up 5 bases and J gave up 1 base; unmatched junction bases: 11. The CDR3, as DNA: TGTGCCAGCAGTACCCCTACAGGGGCTGGAAGCAATCAGCCCCAGCATTTT. Protein product: CASSTPTGAGSNQPQHF.

This rearrangement joins TRBV12-3 or TRBV12-4 to TRBJ2-7; TRBD1 is a possible D gene (6 bases). The CDR3 is made up of 15 amino acids. V was clipped by 5 bases and J by 2 bases, with 16 bases between them. The DNA of the CDR3 is TGTGCCAGCAGTCCCCCGGACAGAATGACCTACGAGCAGTACTTC. Amino acid sequence: CASSPPDRMTYEQYF.

This clonotype was observed many times. This chain joins TRBV9 and TRBJ1-5, with D perhaps TRBD1 (6 bases). Deletions cut 4 bases from V and 6 bases from J, with 11 bases between. CDR1 is SGDLS and CDR2 is YYNGEE in the germline V gene. The CDR3 runs 13 residues. The CDR3 here is CASSLTGIQPQHF. In DNA, the CDR3 is TGTGCCAGCAGCCTAACAGGGATTCAGCCCCAGCATTTT.

The chain employs TRBV28 and TRBJ2-5; TRBD1 is a possible D gene (6 bases). V shed 0 bases and J shed 2 bases, with 13 bases lying between them. Germline V CDR1 and CDR2: MDHEN, SYDVKM. The CDR3 contains 16 residues. DNA of the CDR3: TGTGCCAGCAGTTTATGGGCAGGGGTAAAGCAAGAGACCCAGTACTTC. Protein: CASSLWAGVKQETQYF. Full variable domain (rest looked up from reference TRBV28 and TRBJ2-5): DVKVTQSSRYLVKRTGEKVFLECVQDMDHENMFWYRQDPGLGLRLIYFSYDVKMKEKGDIPEGYSVSREKKERFSLILESASTNQTSMYLCASSLWAGVKQETQYFGPGTRLLVL.

In its sample, this clonotype was seen a few times. The chain's CDR3 is CSARDADSGANVLTF. DNA for the CDR3: TGCAGTGCTCGGGACGCCGACTCTGGGGCCAACGTCCTGACTTTC. The rearrangement joins TRBV20-1 to TRBJ2-6, with D perhaps assigned TRBD1 or TRBD2 (5 bases each). Trimming pared 5 bases from V and 0 bases from J, leaving 11 bases between. The CDR3 has 15 amino acids. The germline CDR1 and CDR2 sequences are DFQATT and SNEGSKA (reference sequence).

This clonotype was counted many times. The rearrangement uses TRBV12-3 or TRBV12-4 and TRBJ1-5; D perhaps matches TRBD1 (5 bases). The CDR3 has 12 residues. Trimming took 6 bases from V and 3 from J, leaving 6 bases between them. The DNA of the CDR3 is TGTGCCAGCAGAGGGACCAATCAGCCCCAGCATTTT. Residues: CASRGTNQPQHF.

This clonotype was found many times. V and J are TRBV11-1 and TRBJ2-7; D might be TRBD1 or TRBD2, each matching 5 bases. Trimming took off 5 bases at V and 7 bases at J, with 18 bases between the two ends. The CDR3 spans 14 residues. Germline V gene lookup returns CDR1 SGHAT and CDR2 FQDESV (reference sequence). CDR3 nucleotide sequence: TGTGCCAGCAGCGTTCTTGGGGCAGGAGGAGAGCAGTACTTC. It yields the protein CASSVLGAGGEQYF. Supplemented by reference TRBV11-1 and TRBJ2-7, the full variable domain reads EAEVAQSPRYKITEKSQAVAFWCDPISGHATLYWYRQILGQGPELLVQFQDESVVDDSQLPKDRFSAERLKGVDSTLKIQPAELGDSAMYLCASSVLGAGGEQYFGPGTRLTVT.

Comments on this clonotype: This may be a read error, as it is one base from a much larger clone. The chain employs TRBV10-3 and TRBJ2-3, with TRBD2 matching 8 bases. J lost 6 bases, V lost 9 bases, and 14 bases had no gene match. The CDR3 contains 15 residues. Germline CDR1 ENHRY, CDR2 SYGVKD. CDR3 loop: CAIDHHGRGTDTQYF. For the CDR3, the DNA is TGTGCCATAGACCATCACGGGAGGGGGACGGATACGCAGTATTTT.

This clonotype was counted many times. The gene calls are TRBV9 and TRBJ2-1; 8 bases map to TRBD2. The CDR3 loop spans 16 amino acids. CDR1 and CDR2 (germline): SGDLS, YYNGEE. Trimming at V came to 0 bases and at J to 9 bases, leaving 11 bases not matched to a gene. The CDR3 sequence is CASSVGRGRPLSEQFF. The CDR3 coding sequence is TGTGCCAGCAGCGTAGGACGCGGGAGGCCTTTGAGTGAGCAGTTCTTC.

The chain uses TRBV12-3 or TRBV12-4 and TRBJ2-2; 11 bases agree with TRBD1. V shed 5 bases and J 6 bases; nucleotides not matched to a gene: 14. The CDR3 sequence is 18 residues long. The CDR3 nucleotides read TGTGCCAGCAGTACAGGGGGGAGAGGACAGGGGGCTGCCGGGGAGCTGTTTTTT. It specifies CASSTGGRGQGAAGELFF.

This chain joins TRBV7-2 and TRBJ2-6; D is ambiguous. The V end lost 4 bases, the J end lost 4 bases, and 11 bases lay between the germline ends. Germline values: CDR1 SGHTA, CDR2 FQGNSA. The CDR3 contains 15 residues. DNA for the CDR3: TGTGCCAGCAGCTCTCGACAATCCGGGGCCAACGTCCTGACTTTC. This sequence encodes CASSSRQSGANVLTF. Filled out from reference TRBV7-2 and TRBJ2-6, the complete variable domain reads GAGVSQSPSNKVTEKGKDVELRCDPISGHTALYWYRQSLGQGLEFLIYFQGNSAPDKSGLPSDRFSAERTGGSVSTLTIQRTQQEDSAVYLCASSSRQSGANVLTFGAGSRLTVL.

This clonotype has a count of ten or more. The chain recombines TRBV2 with TRBJ2-7, with 10 positions matching TRBD2. The length of the CDR3 is 18 residues. Germline loops: CDR1 SNHLY, CDR2 FYNNEI. V dropped 1 base and J dropped 3; count of bases not matched to a gene: 12. DNA of the CDR3: TGTGCCAGCAGTGAAGTCGGACATCTAGCGGGAGAGGTCTACGAGCAGTACTTC. This translates into CASSEVGHLAGEVYEQYF.

This clonotype has a count of ten or more. The rearrangement links TRBV11-1 to TRBJ1-6; TRBD1 matches 10 bases. The CDR3 runs 15 residues. The ends lost 5 bases at V and 11 bases at J; junction bases unmatched: 9. In germline, CDR1 is SGHAT, CDR2 FQDESV (reference sequence). The CDR3: CASSTAGTGETPLHF. The DNA of the CDR3 is TGTGCCAGCAGCACCGCCGGGACAGGGGAAACACCCCTCCACTTT.

This clonotype has a count of ten or more. The genes are TRBV20-1 and TRBJ2-5; 8 nucleotides agree with TRBD2. This CDR3 spans 15 amino acids. Germline CDR1 reads DFQATT; CDR2 reads SNEGSKA (reference sequence). Trimming took 0 bases from V and 5 from J; bases not matched to a gene: 8. CDR3 bases: TGCAGTGCTAGAGATGGGGGACTAGGGTCGGAGACCCAGTACTTC. As protein: CSARDGGLGSETQYF.

The gene calls are TRBV5-6 and TRBJ2-2, with D maybe TRBD2 (6 bases). This CDR3 comprises 16 residues. V dropped 0 bases and J dropped 4 bases, with 13 bases sitting between them. Germline V gives CDR1 SGHDT, CDR2 YYEEEE. In nucleotides, the CDR3 is TGTGCCAGCAGCTTGGGATTGATGGGGGGCACCGGGGAGCTGTTTTTT. It translates to CASSLGLMGGTGELFF. Combining the CDR3 with reference TRBV5-6 and TRBJ2-2 gives the whole variable domain DAGVTQSPTHLIKTRGQQVTLRCSPKSGHDTVSWYQQALGQGPQFIFQYYEEEERQRGNFPDRFSGHQFPNYSSELNVNALLLGDSALYLCASSLGLMGGTGELFFGEGSRLTVL.